This TCR beta chain was sequenced for a study of CD4+ T cells in melanoma (dated 2022 in TCRdb). With respect to the entire study: The study examined neoantigen-specific CD4+ T cells in human melanoma. Summary of the overall study and its limitations: Diverse differentiation states were reported to be shown by neoantigen-specific CD4+ T cells in melanoma. The report described a correlation between neoantigen-specific CD4+ T cells and the function of CD8+ T cells, macrophages and B cells.

To prepare the library, the immunoSEQ multiplex PCR assay was applied. This is the immuneACCESS table as TCRdb keeps it, with only in-frame sequences that have V and J called. A part of the clones is gone; compared with another copy, unresolved V genes explain less than half, and the rest is unexplained. In this sample the table shows 8,500 to 10,000 clones, about 78% of which occur a single time. The ten most abundant clones make up 24% of the sample. The donors were people with melanoma. Trimming takes 3 bases from V and 3 bases from J, and the germline ends sit 12 bases apart. The CDR1 and CDR2 encoded by the germline V gene are KGHSH and LQKENI. The CDR3 sequence holds 15 residues, the cysteine and phenylalanine included. Left in the record is the CDR3 DNA by itself, 45 bases read in frame from the first base. Comments on this clone: Its antigen is currently not known. No base quality values were provided; no much bigger clone lies one nucleotide off.

The receptor was derived from a human donor with melanoma. The chain is encoded by TRBV18 joined to TRBJ1-3; the D gene is perhaps TRBD1, on 5 matching bases. Sequencing input: tumor tissue. CDR3 loop: CASSPTGAHGNTIYF. The bases are TGTGCCAGCTCACCGACCGGGGCGCATGGAAACACCATATATTTT.